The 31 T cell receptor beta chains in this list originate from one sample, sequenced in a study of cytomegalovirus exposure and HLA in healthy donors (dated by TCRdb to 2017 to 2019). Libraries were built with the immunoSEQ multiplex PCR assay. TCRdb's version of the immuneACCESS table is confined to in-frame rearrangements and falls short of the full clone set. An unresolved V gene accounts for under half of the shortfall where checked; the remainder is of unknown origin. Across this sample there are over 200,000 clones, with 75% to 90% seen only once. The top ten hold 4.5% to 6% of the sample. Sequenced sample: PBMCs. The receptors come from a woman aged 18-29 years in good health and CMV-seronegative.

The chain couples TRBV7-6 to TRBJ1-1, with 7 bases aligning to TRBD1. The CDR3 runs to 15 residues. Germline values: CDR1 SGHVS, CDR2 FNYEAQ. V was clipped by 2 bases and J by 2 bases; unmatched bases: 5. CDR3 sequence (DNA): TGTGCCAGCAGCTTATCTACAGGGGCAAACACTGAAGCTTTCTTT. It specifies CASSLSTGANTEAFF.

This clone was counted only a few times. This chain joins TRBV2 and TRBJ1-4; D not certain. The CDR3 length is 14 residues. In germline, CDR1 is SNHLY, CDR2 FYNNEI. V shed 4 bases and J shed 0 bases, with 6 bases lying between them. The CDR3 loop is CASSGGPTNEKLFF. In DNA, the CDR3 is TGTGCCAGCAGTGGAGGGCCAACTAATGAAAAACTGTTTTTT.

The CDR3: CASRGAGSSTDTQYF. The DNA of the CDR3 is TGTGCCAGCAGAGGAGCGGGGTCTAGCACAGATACGCAGTATTTT. The chain links TRBV6-1 to TRBJ2-3, with 7 positions matching TRBD2. The germline V gene encodes CDR1 MNHNS and CDR2 SASEGT. The CDR3 sequence is 15 residues long. The ends lost 6 bases at V and 0 bases at J; junction bases unmatched: 6.

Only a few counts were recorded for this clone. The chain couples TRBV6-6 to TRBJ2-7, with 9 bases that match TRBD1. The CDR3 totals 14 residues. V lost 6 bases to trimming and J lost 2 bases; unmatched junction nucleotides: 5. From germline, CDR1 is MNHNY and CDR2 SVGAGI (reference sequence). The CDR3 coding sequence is TGTGCCAGCAGGGGACAGGGCCAGGCCTACGAGCAGTACTTC. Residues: CASRGQGQAYEQYF.

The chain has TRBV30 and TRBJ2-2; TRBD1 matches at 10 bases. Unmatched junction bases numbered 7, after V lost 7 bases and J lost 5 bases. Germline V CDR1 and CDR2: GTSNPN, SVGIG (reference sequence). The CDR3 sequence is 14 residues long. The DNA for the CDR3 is TGTGCCTCAATAGGGGACAGGGGAACCGGGGAGCTGTTTTTT. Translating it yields CASIGDRGTGELFF.

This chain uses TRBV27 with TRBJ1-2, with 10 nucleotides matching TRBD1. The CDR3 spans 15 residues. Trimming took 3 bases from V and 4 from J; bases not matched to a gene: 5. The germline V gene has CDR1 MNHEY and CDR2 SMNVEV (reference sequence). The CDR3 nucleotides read TGTGCCAGCAGTTTGGGACAGGGGCGTAGCTATGGCTACACCTTC. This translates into CASSLGQGRSYGYTF.

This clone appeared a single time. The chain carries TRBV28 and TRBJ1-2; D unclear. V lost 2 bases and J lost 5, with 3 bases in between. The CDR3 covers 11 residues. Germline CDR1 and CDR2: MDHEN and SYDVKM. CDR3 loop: CASSLKYGYTF. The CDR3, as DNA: TGTGCCAGCAGTTTAAAATATGGCTACACCTTC.

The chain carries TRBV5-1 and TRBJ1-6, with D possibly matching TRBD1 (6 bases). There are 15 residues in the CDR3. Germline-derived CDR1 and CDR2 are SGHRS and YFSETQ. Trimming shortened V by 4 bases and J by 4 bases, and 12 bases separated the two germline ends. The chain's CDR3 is CASSNRQAYNSPLHF. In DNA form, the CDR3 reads TGCGCCAGCAGCAACAGACAGGCGTATAATTCACCCCTCCACTTT.

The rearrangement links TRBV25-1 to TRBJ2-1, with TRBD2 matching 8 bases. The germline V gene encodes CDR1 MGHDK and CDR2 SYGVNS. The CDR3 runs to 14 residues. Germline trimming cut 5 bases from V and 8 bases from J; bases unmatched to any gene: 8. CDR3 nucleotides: TGTGCCAGCAGTATCCAGCGGGAGCGGGATGAGCAGTTCTTC. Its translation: CASSIQRERDEQFF.

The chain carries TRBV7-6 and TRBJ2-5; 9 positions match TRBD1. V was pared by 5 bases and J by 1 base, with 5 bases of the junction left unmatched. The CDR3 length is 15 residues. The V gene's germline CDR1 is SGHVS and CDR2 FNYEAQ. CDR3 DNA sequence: TGTGCCAGCAGCACGGGACAGGGCCTCCAAGAGACCCAGTACTTC. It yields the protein CASSTGQGLQETQYF.

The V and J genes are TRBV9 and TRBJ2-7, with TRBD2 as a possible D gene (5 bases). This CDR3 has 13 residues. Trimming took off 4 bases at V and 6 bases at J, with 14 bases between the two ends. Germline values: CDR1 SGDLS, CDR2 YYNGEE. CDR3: CASSSGGYFEQYF. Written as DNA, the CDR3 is TGTGCCAGCAGCTCCGGAGGCTACTTCGAGCAGTACTTC.

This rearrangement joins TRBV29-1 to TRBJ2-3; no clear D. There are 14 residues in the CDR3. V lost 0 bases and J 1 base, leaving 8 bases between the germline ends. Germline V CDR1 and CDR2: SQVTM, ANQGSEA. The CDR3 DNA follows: TGCAGCGTTGAAGACCAAAGGGGCACAGATACGCAGTATTTT. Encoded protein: CSVEDQRGTDTQYF.

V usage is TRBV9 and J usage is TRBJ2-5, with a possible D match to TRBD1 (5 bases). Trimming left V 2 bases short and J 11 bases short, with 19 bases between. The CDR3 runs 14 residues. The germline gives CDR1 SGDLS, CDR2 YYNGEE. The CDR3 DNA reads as TGTGCCAGCAGCGTGGGGCAGGGCCCCAACCTACAGTACTTC. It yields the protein CASSVGQGPNLQYF.

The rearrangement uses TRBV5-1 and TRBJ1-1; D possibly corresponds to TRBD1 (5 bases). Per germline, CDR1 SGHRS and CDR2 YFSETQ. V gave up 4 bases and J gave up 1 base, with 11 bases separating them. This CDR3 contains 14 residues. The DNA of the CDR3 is TGCGCCAGCAGCCCCGGGGCCTCGAACACTGAAGCTTTCTTT. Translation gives CASSPGASNTEAFF.

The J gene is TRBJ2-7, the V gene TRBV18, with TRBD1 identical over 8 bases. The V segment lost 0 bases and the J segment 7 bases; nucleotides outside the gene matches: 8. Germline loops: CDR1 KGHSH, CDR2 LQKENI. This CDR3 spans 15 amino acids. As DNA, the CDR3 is TGTGCCAGCTCACCACCCGCAGGGGGCCTAAAAGAGCAGTACTTC. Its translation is CASSPPAGGLKEQYF.

The CDR3 DNA sequence: TGTGCCAGCAGTGAAGCGACTAGCGGGTCCCACGAGCAGTACTTC. It is translated as CASSEATSGSHEQYF. The rearrangement joins TRBV2 to TRBJ2-7; 10 positions match TRBD2. Unmatched junction bases numbered 4, after V lost 0 bases and J lost 5 bases. CDR3 length: 15 amino acids. Germline assignment: CDR1 SNHLY and CDR2 FYNNEI.

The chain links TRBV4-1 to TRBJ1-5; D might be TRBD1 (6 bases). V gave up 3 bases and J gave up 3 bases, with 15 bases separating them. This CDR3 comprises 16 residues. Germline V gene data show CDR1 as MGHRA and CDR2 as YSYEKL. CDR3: CASSQTEGGANQPQHF. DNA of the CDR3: TGCGCCAGCAGCCAGACCGAGGGGGGGGCCAATCAGCCCCAGCATTTT.

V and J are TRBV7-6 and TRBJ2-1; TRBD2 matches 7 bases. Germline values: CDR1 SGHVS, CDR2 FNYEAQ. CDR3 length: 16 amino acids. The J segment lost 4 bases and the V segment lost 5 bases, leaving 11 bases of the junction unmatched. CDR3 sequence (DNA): TGTGCCAGCAGCCGGAAGGCTAGCGGACGGTACAATGAGCAGTTCTTC. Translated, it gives CASSRKASGRYNEQFF.

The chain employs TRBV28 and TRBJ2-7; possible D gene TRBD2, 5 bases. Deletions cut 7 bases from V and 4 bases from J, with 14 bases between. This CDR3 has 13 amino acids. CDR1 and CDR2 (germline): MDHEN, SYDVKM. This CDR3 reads CASTSEGIYEQYF. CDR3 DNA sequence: TGTGCCAGCACCTCCGAGGGTATTTACGAGCAGTACTTC.

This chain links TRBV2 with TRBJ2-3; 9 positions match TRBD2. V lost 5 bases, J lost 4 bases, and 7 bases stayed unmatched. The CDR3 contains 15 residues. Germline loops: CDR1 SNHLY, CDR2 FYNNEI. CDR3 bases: TGTGCCAGCAGTCTCGATGGCGGGGGGGCAGATACGCAGTATTTT. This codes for CASSLDGGGADTQYF.

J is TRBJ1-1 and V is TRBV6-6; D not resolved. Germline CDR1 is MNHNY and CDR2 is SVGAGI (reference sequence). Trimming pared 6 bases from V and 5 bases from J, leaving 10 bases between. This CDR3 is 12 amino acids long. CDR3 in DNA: TGTGCCAGCAGCCGGAGGGAAACTGAAGCTTTCTTT. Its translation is CASSRRETEAFF.

The CDR3 coding sequence is TGTGCCAGCAGTTTAATGGGGCAGGGCAATCAGCCCCAGCATTTT. This encodes CASSLMGQGNQPQHF. The rearrangement links TRBV27 to TRBJ1-5; D is possibly TRBD1 (5 bases). Germline V gene data show CDR1 as MNHEY and CDR2 as SMNVEV (reference sequence). CDR3 length: 15 residues. V lost 2 bases and J 2 bases, leaving 10 bases between the germline ends.

The CDR3 DNA reads TGTGCCAGCTCACCGGAGGAGGCAGGGCCGCTCCTTAGTTCACCCCTCCACTTT. Amino acids: CASSPEEAGPLLSSPLHF. This chain connects TRBV18 to TRBJ1-6, with D possibly being TRBD1 (5 bases). Germline CDR1 is KGHSH and CDR2 is LQKENI. V was clipped by 3 bases and J by 9 bases, with 24 bases between them. The CDR3 consists of 18 residues.

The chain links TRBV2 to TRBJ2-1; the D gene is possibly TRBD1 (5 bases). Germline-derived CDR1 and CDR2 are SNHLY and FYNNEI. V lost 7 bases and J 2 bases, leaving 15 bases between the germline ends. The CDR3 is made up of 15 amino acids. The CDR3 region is CASTETAGPYNEQFF. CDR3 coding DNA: TGTGCCAGCACCGAGACAGCAGGCCCCTACAATGAGCAGTTCTTC. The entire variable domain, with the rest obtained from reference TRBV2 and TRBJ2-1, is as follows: EPEVTQTPSHQVTQMGQEVILRCVPISNHLYFYWYRQILGQKVEFLVSFYNNEISEKSEIFDDQFSVERPDGSNFTLKIRSTKLEDSAMYFCASTETAGPYNEQFFGPGTRLTVL.

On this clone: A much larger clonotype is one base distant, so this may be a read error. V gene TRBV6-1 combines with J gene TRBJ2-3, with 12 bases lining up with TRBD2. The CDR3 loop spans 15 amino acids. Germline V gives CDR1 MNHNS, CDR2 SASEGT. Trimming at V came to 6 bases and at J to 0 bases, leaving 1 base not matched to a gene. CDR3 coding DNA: TGTGCCAGCAGGGGGACTAGCGGGAGCACAGATACGCAGTATTTT. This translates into CASRGTSGSTDTQYF.

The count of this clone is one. This chain's CDR3 is CACDRHTEAFF. DNA for the CDR3: TGTGCCTGCGACCGACACACTGAAGCTTTCTTT. J is TRBJ1-1 and V is TRBV30; D is undetermined. Trimming cost V 6 bases and J 3 bases, with 8 bases left between them. CDR1 is GTSNPN, CDR2 SVGIG, per germline (reference sequence). This CDR3 is built from 11 residues.

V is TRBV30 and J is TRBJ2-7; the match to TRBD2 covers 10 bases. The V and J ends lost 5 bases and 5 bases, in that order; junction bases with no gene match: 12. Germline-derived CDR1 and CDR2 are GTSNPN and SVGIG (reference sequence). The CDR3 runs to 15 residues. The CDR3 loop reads CAWAGASGGKDEQYF. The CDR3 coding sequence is TGTGCCTGGGCGGGGGCTAGCGGGGGTAAGGACGAGCAGTACTTC.

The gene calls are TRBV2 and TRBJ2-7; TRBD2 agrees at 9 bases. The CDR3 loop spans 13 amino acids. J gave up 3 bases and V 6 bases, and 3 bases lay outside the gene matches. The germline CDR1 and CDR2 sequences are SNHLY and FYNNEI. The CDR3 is CASRGGRVYEQYF. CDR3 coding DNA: TGTGCCAGCAGGGGCGGGAGGGTCTACGAGCAGTACTTC.

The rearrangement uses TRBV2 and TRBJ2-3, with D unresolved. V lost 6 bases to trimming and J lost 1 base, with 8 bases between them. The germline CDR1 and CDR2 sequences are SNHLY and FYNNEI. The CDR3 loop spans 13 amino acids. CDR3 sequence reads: CASSDSRTDTQYF. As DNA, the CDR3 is TGTGCCAGCAGCGACTCTCGCACAGATACGCAGTATTTT.

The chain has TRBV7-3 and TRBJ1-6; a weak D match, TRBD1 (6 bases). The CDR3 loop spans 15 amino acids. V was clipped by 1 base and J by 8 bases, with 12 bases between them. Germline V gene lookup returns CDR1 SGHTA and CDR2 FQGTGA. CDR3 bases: TGTGCCAGCAGCTTAAGAGGGGGTATGGATTCACCCCTCCACTTT. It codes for CASSLRGGMDSPLHF.

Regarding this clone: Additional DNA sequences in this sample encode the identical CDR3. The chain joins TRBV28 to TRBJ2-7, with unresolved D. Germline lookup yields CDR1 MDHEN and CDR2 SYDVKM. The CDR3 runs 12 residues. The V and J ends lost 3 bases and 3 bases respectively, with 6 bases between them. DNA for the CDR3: TGTGCCAGCAGTTTGTCGGGCTACGAGCAGTACTTC. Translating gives CASSLSGYEQYF.